The clone carrying this T cell receptor (beta chain) was counted at least ten times. The target antigen is unknown. Per the germline V gene, CDR1 is LGHNA and CDR2 is YSLEER. The CDR3 is 16 residues long. J gave up 7 bases and V 0 bases, and 9 bases lay outside the gene matches. TCRdb re-analysed the 5' RACE reads in MiXCR, keeping a single row per CDR3 protein. The sample gives just over 350,000 distinct CDR3 sequences, 14% of which show up once; 22% is in the top ten. The data were obtained in a study of T-cell memory formation after mild COVID-19. In the study overall: Clusters were largely donor specific. Study outcomes and limitations: Within pre-infection memory, some responding clones were found, suggesting cross-reactive memory joined.

The sequenced material came from PBMCs or a T cell subset sorted from them (not recorded which). This clonotype was sampled from a man younger than 35 who had mild COVID-19 (a few samples of this study predate the infection). Cell type and time point are not known. The chain is built from TRBV4-3 and TRBJ2-1; 7 bases are shared with TRBD1. The DNA of the CDR3 is TGCGCCAGCAGCCAAGATAACGTCCCCAGGGGGAATGAGCAGTTCTTC. This encodes CASSQDNVPRGNEQFF.